Sequencing of this T cell receptor beta chain was carried out in a study of preoperative IRX-2 immunotherapy in early breast cancer. This clone turned up a few times. The data were produced by immunoSEQ multiplex PCR, yet TCRdb's version contains in-frame clones alone and is incomplete. The profile shows 35,000 to 45,000 clones, 65% to 90% of them singletons. Treatment given: preoperative locoregional IRX-2 cytokine immunotherapy. The V gene lost 4 bases and the J gene lost 4 bases, with 13 bases spanning the gap. The CDR3 is 14 amino acids. The V gene's germline CDR1 is MNHGY and CDR2 SAAAGT. Sequenced here: lymph node tissue, sampled after IRX-2 immunotherapy. The TCR was taken from a human donor with breast cancer. The genes are TRBV6-8 and TRBJ1-1; a possible D gene is TRBD1 (6 bases). CDR3 DNA sequence: TGTGCCAGCAGTTCCCAGGGGTTGGGCACTGAAGCTTTCTTT. Its protein is CASSSQGLGTEAFF.